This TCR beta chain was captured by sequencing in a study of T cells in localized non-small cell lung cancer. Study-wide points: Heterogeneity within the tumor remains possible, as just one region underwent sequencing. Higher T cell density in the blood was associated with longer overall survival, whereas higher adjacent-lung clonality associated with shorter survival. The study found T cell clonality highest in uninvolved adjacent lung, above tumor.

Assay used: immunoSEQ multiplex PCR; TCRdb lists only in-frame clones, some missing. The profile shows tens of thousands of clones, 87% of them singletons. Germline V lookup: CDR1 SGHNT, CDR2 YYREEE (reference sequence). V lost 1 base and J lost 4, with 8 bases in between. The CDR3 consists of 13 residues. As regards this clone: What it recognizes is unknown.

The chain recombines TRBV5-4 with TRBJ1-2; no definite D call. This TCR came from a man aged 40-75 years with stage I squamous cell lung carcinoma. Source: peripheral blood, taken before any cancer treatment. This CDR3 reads CASSLPEGYGYTF. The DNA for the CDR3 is TGTGCCAGCAGCTTGCCGGAGGGCTATGGCTACACCTTC.